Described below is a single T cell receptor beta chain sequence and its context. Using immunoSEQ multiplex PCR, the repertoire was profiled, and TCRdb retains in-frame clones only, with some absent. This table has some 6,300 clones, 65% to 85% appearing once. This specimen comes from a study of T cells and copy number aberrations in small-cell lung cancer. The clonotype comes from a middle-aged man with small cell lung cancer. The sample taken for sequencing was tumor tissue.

The CDR3 nucleotides read TGTGCCAGCAGCCGCCGACAGGGGGGTAACTATGGCTACACCTTC. Translated, it gives CASSRRQGGNYGYTF. The V gene is TRBV7-8, the J gene TRBJ1-2; 9 positions match TRBD1. CDR1 and CDR2 (germline): SGHVS, FQNEAQ. V was clipped by 5 bases and J by 1 base; unmatched bases: 5. The CDR3 spans 15 residues.